Following are 15 T cell receptor beta chains from one sample sequenced in a study of shared clonotypes between healthy human individuals. As defined, naive CD8 cells were CD45RO-negative and positively selected for CCR7, with terminally differentiated effector memory CD45RA+ cells excluded. Using immunoSEQ multiplex PCR, the repertoire was profiled, and TCRdb retains in-frame clones only, with some absent. The data show roughly 2 million clones, over 85% seen once. The sequencing input was naive CD8+ T cells sorted from blood. All receptors derive from a man aged 18 to 30 in good health.

This sequence joins TRBV28 and TRBJ2-7, with TRBD1 matching 9 bases. CDR3 length: 13 amino acids. V dropped 8 bases and J dropped 3; count of bases not matched to a gene: 5. CDR1 and CDR2 (germline): MDHEN, SYDVKM. The DNA for the CDR3 is TGTGCCAGCGGCGGACAGGGGCTCTACGAGCAGTACTTC. Amino acids: CASGGQGLYEQYF.

The V and J genes are TRBV5-1 and TRBJ1-2; a possible D gene is TRBD1 (5 bases). CDR3 size: 13 residues. Trimming removed 3 bases at V and 4 bases at J, with 10 bases between. Germline CDR1 reads SGHRS; CDR2 reads YFSETQ. CDR3 sequence reads: CASSYEGTYGYTF. The CDR3 DNA sequence: TGCGCCAGCAGCTACGAAGGGACCTATGGCTACACCTTC.

This clone was recorded only once. The same CDR3 also results from other DNA sequences found in this sample. The rearrangement links TRBV5-6 to TRBJ2-7; a weak D match, TRBD1 (5 bases). From germline, CDR1 is SGHDT and CDR2 YYEEEE. The V end was cut by 2 bases, the J end by 4 bases, with 13 bases between. The CDR3 is made up of 14 amino acids. In DNA, the CDR3 is TGTGCCAGCAGCTTTGGGCAGGGATGGTACGAGCAGTACTTC. This translates into CASSFGQGWYEQYF.

The chain carries TRBV9 and TRBJ2-3; 10 nucleotides agree with TRBD2. The CDR3 consists of 17 residues. V trimming: 4 bases; J trimming: 4 bases; junction bases outside the gene matches: 12. CDR1 and CDR2 from the germline V gene are SGDLS and YYNGEE. The CDR3 DNA is TGTGCCAGCAGCTCTAGCCGTAGCGGGGGGACACCAGATACGCAGTATTTT. Translation: CASSSSRSGGTPDTQYF.

The sample holds one count of this clone. The chain links TRBV28 to TRBJ2-5; no definite D call. This CDR3 is built from 12 residues. The germline V and J ends were trimmed by 7 bases and 1 base, with 7 bases remaining between them. Germline V gene sequence: CDR1 MDHEN, CDR2 SYDVKM. CDR3 loop: CASKQFQETQYF. Here the CDR3 DNA reads TGTGCCAGCAAGCAGTTCCAAGAGACCCAGTACTTC.

This chain uses TRBV6-5 with TRBJ2-7, with unresolved D. CDR3 size: 14 residues. V was clipped by 6 bases and J by 0 bases, with 12 bases between them. Germline CDR1 is MNHEY and CDR2 is SVGAGI. DNA for the CDR3: TGTGCCAGCAGGACCCTCGCCAACTCCTACGAGCAGTACTTC. It specifies CASRTLANSYEQYF.

This clone has more than one count but fewer than ten. This chain links TRBV11-2 with TRBJ2-7; D might be TRBD1 or TRBD2, each matching 5 bases. Looked up from germline, CDR1 is SGHAT and CDR2 is FQNNGV. The CDR3 sequence is 14 residues long. Trimming shortened V by 1 base and J by 6 bases, and 13 bases separated the two germline ends. The CDR3 nucleotides are TGTGCCAGCAGCTTAGTGTCCGGGGACGGCGAGCAGTACTTC. Its translation is CASSLVSGDGEQYF.

This rearrangement joins TRBV4-1 to TRBJ2-3; D call uncertain. Germline assignment: CDR1 MGHRA and CDR2 YSYEKL. V dropped 0 bases and J dropped 0 bases, with 10 bases sitting between them. CDR3 length: 16 residues. The CDR3 is CASSQDIGSSTDTQYF. DNA of the CDR3: TGCGCCAGCAGCCAAGATATAGGCTCTAGCACAGATACGCAGTATTTT.

The chain is built from TRBV6-6 and TRBJ2-7; D is ambiguous. From germline, CDR1 is MNHNY and CDR2 SVGAGI (reference sequence). The V and J ends lost 0 bases and 3 bases respectively, with 6 bases between them. The CDR3 extends over 13 amino acids. CDR3 loop: CASSYSPHYEQYF. The CDR3 DNA is TGTGCCAGCAGTTACTCCCCACACTACGAGCAGTACTTC.

The rearrangement uses TRBV7-8 and TRBJ2-2; 9 nucleotides agree with TRBD1. From germline, CDR1 is SGHVS and CDR2 FQNEAQ. The CDR3 is 14 amino acids. The trim removed 8 bases at V and 6 bases at J, leaving 7 bases unmatched. The CDR3 nucleotides are TGTGCCAGCCAACAACAGGGGGCGCCCGGGGAGCTGTTTTTT. Translating it yields CASQQQGAPGELFF.

The chain employs TRBV4-1 and TRBJ2-3; 7 nucleotides match TRBD2. V gave up 4 bases and J gave up 0 bases; unmatched junction bases: 4. Germline CDR1 MGHRA, CDR2 YSYEKL. The CDR3 sequence is 15 residues long. CDR3 sequence: CASSRAGVSTDTQYF. In DNA, the CDR3 is TGCGCCAGCAGCCGTGCGGGAGTTAGCACAGATACGCAGTATTTT.

The chain has TRBV10-2 and TRBJ2-7; D call uncertain. This CDR3 contains 14 residues. V was shortened by 6 bases and J by 7 bases, with 19 bases between the two germline ends. Germline assignment: CDR1 WSHSY and CDR2 SAAADI. DNA of the CDR3: TGCGCCAGCAGCCCCAGAGAGATTTGGGCAGAGCAGTACTTC. This codes for CASSPREIWAEQYF.

This rearrangement joins TRBV13 to TRBJ1-1, with D unresolved. Trimming shortened V by 5 bases and J by 2 bases, and 12 bases separated the two germline ends. Germline V CDR1 and CDR2: PRHDT, FYEKMQ (reference sequence). CDR3 size: 14 residues. This chain's CDR3 is CASSRTTGNTEAFF. The CDR3 nucleotides read TGTGCCAGCAGCCGGACGACGGGAAACACTGAAGCTTTCTTT.

This CDR3 is CASSPMSGTYSNQPQHF. CDR3 nucleotide sequence: TGCGCCAGCAGCCCGATGTCTGGGACATATAGCAATCAGCCCCAGCATTTT. The V and J genes are TRBV4-1 and TRBJ1-5, with D maybe TRBD1 (6 bases). The CDR3 consists of 17 residues. Trimming shortened V by 4 bases and J by 0 bases, and 16 bases separated the two germline ends. CDR1 is MGHRA and CDR2 is YSYEKL in the germline V gene.

This clone was picked up a small number of times. The rearrangement uses TRBV5-4 and TRBJ1-1, with 9 bases identical to TRBD1. The CDR3 has 16 residues. The V and J ends lost 0 bases and 1 base, in that order; junction bases with no gene match: 4. Germline V CDR1 and CDR2: SGHNT, YYREEE (reference sequence). The CDR3 region has the DNA TGTGCCAGCAGCTTGGAACCGGGACAGGGGAACACTGAAGCTTTCTTT. It translates to CASSLEPGQGNTEAFF. Full variable domain (missing parts from reference TRBV5-4 and TRBJ1-1): ETGVTQSPTHLIKTRGQQVTLRCSSQSGHNTVSWYQQALGQGPQFIFQYYREEENGRGNFPPRFSGLQFPNYSSELNVNALELDDSALYLCASSLEPGQGNTEAFFGQGTRLTVV.